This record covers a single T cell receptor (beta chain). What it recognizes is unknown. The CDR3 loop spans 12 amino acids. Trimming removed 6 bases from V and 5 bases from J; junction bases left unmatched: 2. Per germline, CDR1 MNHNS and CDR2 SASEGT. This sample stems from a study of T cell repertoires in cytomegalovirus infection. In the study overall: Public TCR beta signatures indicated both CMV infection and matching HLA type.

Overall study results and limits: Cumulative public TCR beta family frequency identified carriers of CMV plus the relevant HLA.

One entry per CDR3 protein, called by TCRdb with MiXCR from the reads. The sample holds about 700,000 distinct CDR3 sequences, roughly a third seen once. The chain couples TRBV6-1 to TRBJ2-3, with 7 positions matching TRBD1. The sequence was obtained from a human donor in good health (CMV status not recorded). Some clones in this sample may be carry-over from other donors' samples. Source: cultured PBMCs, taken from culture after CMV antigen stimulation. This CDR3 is CASRRDRDTQYF. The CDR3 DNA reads TGTGCCAGCAGGAGGGACAGAGATACGCAGTATTTT.